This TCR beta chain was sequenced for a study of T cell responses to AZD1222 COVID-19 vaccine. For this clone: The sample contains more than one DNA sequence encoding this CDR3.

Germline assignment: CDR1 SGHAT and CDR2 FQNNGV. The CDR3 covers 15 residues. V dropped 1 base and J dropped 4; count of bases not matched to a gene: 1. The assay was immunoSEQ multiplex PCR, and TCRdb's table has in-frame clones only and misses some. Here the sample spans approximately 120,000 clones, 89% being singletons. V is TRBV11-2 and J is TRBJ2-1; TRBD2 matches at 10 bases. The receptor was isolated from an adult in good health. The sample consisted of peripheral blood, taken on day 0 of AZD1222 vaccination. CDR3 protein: CASSLASGGYNEQFF. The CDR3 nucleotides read TGTGCCAGCAGCTTAGCTAGCGGGGGTTACAATGAGCAGTTCTTC.